This T cell receptor beta chain was identified in a study of shared clonotypes between healthy human individuals. V shed 6 bases and J shed 0 bases, with 11 bases lying between them. Germline CDR1 and CDR2: WNHNN and SYGVQD (reference sequence). This CDR3 region has 15 residues. Sequencing was performed with immunoSEQ multiplex PCR; in TCRdb, only in-frame clones are kept and a portion is missing. Among under 350,000 clones, about nine tenths were seen once, and the ten largest hold 15% to 20%. V usage is TRBV10-1 and J usage is TRBJ1-4, with a possible D match to TRBD1 (5 bases). Source material: memory CD8+ T cells sorted from blood. Described subset: CD45RO+ cells pooled with CCR7-negative TemRA cells. The TCR was taken from a man aged 18 to 35 in good health. The CDR3 sequence: CASRRDGATNEKLFF. The CDR3 nucleotides read TGCGCCAGCAGGAGGGACGGTGCAACTAATGAAAAACTGTTTTTT.